This passage covers 18 T cell receptor beta chains from one sample sequenced in a study of T cell responses to AZD1222 COVID-19 vaccine. The table came from immunoSEQ multiplex PCR; TCRdb's copy has only in-frame clones and leaves some out. The sample records 150,000 or so clones, about 89% being singletons. The starting material was peripheral blood, obtained on day 0 of AZD1222 vaccination. The source is an adult in good health.

The CDR3 loop is CASSQGRQGGSYGYTF. The CDR3 DNA reads as TGTGCCAGCAGCCAAGGGAGGCAGGGTGGTTCCTATGGCTACACCTTC. The J gene is TRBJ1-2, the V gene TRBV3-1 (or the pseudogene TRBV3-2); the D gene is possibly TRBD1 (5 bases). In germline, CDR1 is LGHDT, CDR2 YNNKEL (reference sequence). This CDR3 region has 16 residues. V was trimmed by 1 base and J by 4 bases, leaving 16 bases between them.

The chain links TRBV7-2 to TRBJ1-3; D gene unclear. The germline V gene encodes CDR1 SGHTA and CDR2 FQGNSA. The CDR3 spans 15 residues. V lost 3 bases and J lost 0, with 9 bases in between. DNA for the CDR3: TGTGCCAGCAGCTTGGGGTGGACCTCTGGAAACACCATATATTTT. It translates to CASSLGWTSGNTIYF.

The chain uses TRBV2 and TRBJ1-2; no reliable D call. Germline V gene data show CDR1 as SNHLY and CDR2 as FYNNEI. Between the trimmed V and J ends, which lost 0 bases and 7 bases, there was a span of 9 bases. The CDR3 is 13 residues long. CDR3 sequence reads: CASSEAQLTGYTF. The CDR3 coding sequence is TGTGCCAGCAGTGAAGCGCAGCTGACTGGCTACACCTTC.

This chain joins TRBV11-2 and TRBJ1-2; D ambiguous. There are 13 residues in the CDR3. V dropped 5 bases and J dropped 7 bases, with 14 bases sitting between them. Germline assignment: CDR1 SGHAT and CDR2 FQNNGV. The CDR3 region is CASSLSHASGYTF. DNA of the CDR3: TGTGCCAGCAGCCTTTCACATGCTAGTGGCTACACCTTC.

The chain is built from TRBV29-1 and TRBJ2-2; perhaps TRBD1 as D (6 bases). Per the germline V gene, CDR1 is SQVTM and CDR2 is ANQGSEA. V lost 1 base and J lost 12, with 12 bases in between. CDR3 size: 12 residues. The CDR3 DNA reads as TGCAGCGTTGAAGTACAGGACAGCCAGCTGTTTTTT. Protein product: CSVEVQDSQLFF.

This chain joins TRBV10-1 and TRBJ2-1; tentatively, D is TRBD1 (6 bases). V gave up 3 bases and J gave up 7 bases, with 16 bases separating them. Germline-derived CDR1 and CDR2 are WNHNN and SYGVQD (reference sequence). There are 15 residues in the CDR3. CDR3 coding DNA: TGCGCCAGCAGTGATCAAAAGGGGGTCAATAATGAGCAGTTCTTC. It specifies CASSDQKGVNNEQFF.

The V gene is TRBV5-4, the J gene TRBJ2-5; tentatively, D is TRBD1 (7 bases). V was clipped by 7 bases and J by 1 base, with 17 bases between them. This CDR3 has 15 amino acids. CDR1 is SGHNT, CDR2 YYREEE, per germline (reference sequence). In DNA form, the CDR3 reads TGTGCCAGCGCTAAGGGCGGGACAGCCCAAGAGACCCAGTACTTC. This translates into CASAKGGTAQETQYF.

V is TRBV28 and J is TRBJ2-7, with TRBD2 matching over 14 bases. The germline gives CDR1 MDHEN, CDR2 SYDVKM. With 10 bases clipped from V and 4 bases from J, the junction kept 12 bases outside the gene matches. This CDR3 region has 16 residues. CDR3: CATKRLAGGEGYEQYF. The CDR3 nucleotides read TGTGCCACCAAGCGACTAGCGGGAGGGGAAGGTTACGAGCAGTACTTC.

CDR3 nucleotide sequence: TGTGCCAGCAGTTTCGAGGGAGGGATGGGTGAAAAACTGTTTTTT. Protein sequence: CASSFEGGMGEKLFF. The chain uses TRBV6-5 and TRBJ1-4, with unresolved D. The germline gives CDR1 MNHEY, CDR2 SVGAGI. Deletions cut 4 bases from V and 7 bases from J, with 16 bases between. This CDR3 comprises 15 residues.

V and J are TRBV11-2 and TRBJ2-2; D might be TRBD1 (5 bases). The CDR3 length is 15 residues. The germline V and J ends were trimmed by 3 bases and 0 bases, with 8 bases remaining between them. Germline lookup yields CDR1 SGHAT and CDR2 FQNNGV. CDR3 in amino acids: CASSFQGSNTGELFF. The DNA of the CDR3 is TGTGCCAGCAGCTTCCAGGGATCGAACACCGGGGAGCTGTTTTTT.

This chain uses TRBV5-6 with TRBJ2-7, with D uncertain. The CDR3 runs to 13 residues. V gave up 7 bases and J gave up 3 bases, with 14 bases separating them. CDR1 and CDR2 from the germline V gene are SGHDT and YYEEEE. CDR3: CASAVSSIYEQYF. CDR3 bases: TGTGCCAGCGCAGTGTCGAGTATCTACGAGCAGTACTTC.

The J gene is TRBJ1-2, the V gene TRBV11-2; 9 bases map to TRBD1. Germline V gives CDR1 SGHAT, CDR2 FQNNGV. J lost 4 bases, V lost 0 bases, and 6 bases had no gene match. CDR3 length equals 16 residues. The CDR3: CASSLEGTGTSYGYTF. The CDR3 DNA reads as TGTGCCAGCAGCTTAGAAGGGACAGGGACATCCTATGGCTACACCTTC. Drawing the rest from reference TRBV11-2 and TRBJ1-2, the complete variable domain is EAGVAQSPRYKIIEKRQSVAFWCNPISGHATLYWYQQILGQGPKLLIQFQNNGVVDDSQLPKDRFSAERLKGVDSTLKIQPAKLEDSAVYLCASSLEGTGTSYGYTFGSGTRLTVV.

This clone was counted a single time. The chain uses TRBV27 and TRBJ1-3, with D maybe TRBD1 (5 bases). CDR1 is MNHEY, CDR2 SMNVEV, per germline (reference sequence). Trimming shortened V by 6 bases and J by 2 bases, and 8 bases separated the two germline ends. This CDR3 is built from 13 residues. The CDR3 sequence: CASSRAAGNTIYF. CDR3 bases: TGTGCCAGCAGCAGGGCAGCTGGAAACACCATATATTTT.

The chain couples TRBV2 to TRBJ2-7, with unresolved D. Trimming cost V 7 bases and J 6 bases, with 19 bases left between them. The CDR3 has 14 residues. From germline, CDR1 is SNHLY and CDR2 FYNNEI. This CDR3 reads CASMVGGASLEQYF. The CDR3 DNA reads TGTGCCAGCATGGTGGGCGGAGCCTCCCTCGAGCAGTACTTC.

With regard to this clone: The sample contains more than one DNA sequence encoding this CDR3. This chain links TRBV7-2 with TRBJ2-7; D is possibly TRBD1 (6 bases). V lost 1 base and J 6 bases, leaving 10 bases between the germline ends. The CDR3 is 13 residues long. Germline lookup yields CDR1 SGHTA and CDR2 FQGNSA. The CDR3 protein is CASSLGVGGEQYF. CDR3 sequence (DNA): TGTGCCAGCAGCTTAGGAGTAGGGGGCGAGCAGTACTTC.

DNA of the CDR3: TGTGCCAGCAGTTACTTTAACACCGGGGAGCTGTTTTTT. It encodes CASSYFNTGELFF. V is TRBV6-6 and J is TRBJ2-2, with D unclear. Trimming removed 1 base at V and 2 bases at J, with 2 bases between. This CDR3 comprises 13 residues. Germline loops: CDR1 MNHNY, CDR2 SVGAGI (reference sequence).

The J gene is TRBJ2-2, the V gene TRBV7-9; TRBD1 matches 8 bases. Per the germline V gene, CDR1 is SEHNR and CDR2 is FQNEAQ (reference sequence). The CDR3 loop spans 15 amino acids. V lost 6 bases to trimming and J lost 5 bases; unmatched junction nucleotides: 8. CDR3 region: CASRTQGAITGELFF. CDR3 DNA sequence: TGTGCCAGCAGGACCCAGGGGGCAATTACCGGGGAGCTGTTTTTT.

The chain couples TRBV11-3 to TRBJ2-1; TRBD2 agrees at 11 bases. This CDR3 is built from 14 residues. The germline V gene encodes CDR1 SGHNT and CDR2 YENEEA. Trimming took 3 bases from V and 5 from J; bases not matched to a gene: 0. This chain's CDR3 is CASSLTSGNNEQFF. For the CDR3, the DNA is TGTGCCAGCAGCTTGACTAGCGGGAACAATGAGCAGTTCTTC.